The subject of this entry is one T cell receptor (beta chain). This sample is drawn from a study of blood T cell repertoires in COVID-19. Across the study: Samples came from the United States, Italy and Spain, spanning acute and convalescent COVID-19.

Original processing methods: Counts of nucleated cells, estimated from reference gene primer amplification, were obtained. The assay was immunoSEQ multiplex PCR, and TCRdb's table has in-frame clones only and misses some. The DNA gave D and trimming, while V, J and clone size come from that table. Here the sample spans around 83,000 clones, around nine tenths being singletons. From germline, CDR1 is KGHSH and CDR2 LQKENI. This CDR3 is built from 15 residues. V lost 3 bases and J lost 6; bases outside the gene matches: 7. This clonotype was obtained from an elderly man with active or convalescent COVID-19. The chain uses TRBV18 and TRBJ1-2, with 10 bases aligning to TRBD1. Sequenced input: peripheral blood. CDR3 sequence: CASSPTTGGDDGYTF. The CDR3 nucleotides are TGTGCCAGCTCACCCACGACAGGGGGCGACGATGGCTACACCTTC.